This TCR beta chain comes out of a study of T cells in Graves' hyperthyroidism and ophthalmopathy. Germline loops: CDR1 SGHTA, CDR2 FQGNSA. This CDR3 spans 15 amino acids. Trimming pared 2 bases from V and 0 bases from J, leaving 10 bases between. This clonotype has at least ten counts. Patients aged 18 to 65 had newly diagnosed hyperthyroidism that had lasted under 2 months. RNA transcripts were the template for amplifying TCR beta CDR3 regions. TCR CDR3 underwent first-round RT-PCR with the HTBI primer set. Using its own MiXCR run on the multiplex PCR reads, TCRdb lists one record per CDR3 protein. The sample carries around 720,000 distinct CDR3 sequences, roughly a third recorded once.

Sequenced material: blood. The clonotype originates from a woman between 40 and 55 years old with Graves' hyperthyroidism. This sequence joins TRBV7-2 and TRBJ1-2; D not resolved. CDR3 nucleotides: TGTGCCAGCAGCTTATCAGGCTCTCCTAACTATGGCTACACCTTC. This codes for CASSLSGSPNYGYTF.